Each of the 23 T cell receptor beta chains below was sequenced from the same sample in a study of beta chain features in type 1 diabetes. As every portion of the isolated RNA was reverse transcribed, the sequencing read expressed TCRB transcripts. Sequenced by immunoSEQ multiplex PCR; TCRdb stores in-frame clones only, minus some. The top ten hold about 0.5% of the sample, which has about 190,000 clones, roughly 8% seen once. No antigen is known for these receptors. Whole-study results and caveats: All four CD4+ subsets of Type 1 diabetes patients contained TCRB CDR3s that were moderately but significantly shorter.

Material: central memory CD4+ T cells from blood. The receptors originated from a man aged 18 to 30 with type 1 diabetes.

In its sample, this clone was seen a few times. The chain has TRBV7-2 and TRBJ2-3; TRBD1 aligns across 7 bases. Germline V gene sequence: CDR1 SGHTA, CDR2 FQGNSA. V lost 6 bases to trimming and J lost 10 bases; unmatched junction nucleotides: 10. The CDR3 contains 13 residues. CDR3 DNA: TGTGCCAGCAGTCAATACCGGGACAGCCCGCAGTATTTT. Encoded protein: CASSQYRDSPQYF.

J is TRBJ2-7 and V is TRBV7-8; a weak D match, TRBD2 (6 bases). Germline lookup yields CDR1 SGHVS and CDR2 FQNEAQ. The V gene lost 1 base and the J gene lost 3 bases, with 13 bases spanning the gap. The CDR3 has 15 amino acids. This CDR3 reads CASSLDRLGGYEQYF. DNA for the CDR3: TGTGCCAGCAGCTTAGACCGACTCGGGGGCTACGAGCAGTACTTC.

This chain uses TRBV5-1 with TRBJ1-5; no clear D gene. The CDR3 runs to 13 residues. The V gene's germline CDR1 is SGHRS and CDR2 YFSETQ. V lost 2 bases and J lost 7, with 10 bases in between. The CDR3 nucleotides read TGCGCCAGCAGCTTAGACATTGACCAGCCCCAGCATTTT. Protein: CASSLDIDQPQHF. Based on the CDR3 plus reference TRBV5-1 and TRBJ1-5, the full variable domain is KAGVTQTPRYLIKTRGQQVTLSCSPISGHRSVSWYQQTPGQGLQFLFEYFSETQRNKGNFPGRFSGRQFSNSRSEMNVSTLELGDSALYLCASSLDIDQPQHFGDGTRLSIL.

This chain connects TRBV9 to TRBJ2-3; 8 bases are a match to TRBD1. This CDR3 is 15 amino acids long. V dropped 0 bases and J dropped 4; count of bases not matched to a gene: 4. Per germline, CDR1 SGDLS and CDR2 YYNGEE. CDR3 sequence: CASSVADRVPDTQYF. The CDR3, as DNA: TGTGCCAGCAGCGTAGCGGACAGGGTGCCAGATACGCAGTATTTT. The full variable domain, rest sourced from reference TRBV9 and TRBJ2-3, is DSGVTQTPKHLITATGQRVTLRCSPRSGDLSVYWYQQSLDQGLQFLIQYYNGEERAKGNILERFSAQQFPDLHSELNLSSLELGDSALYFCASSVADRVPDTQYFGPGTRLTVL.

The CDR3 nucleotides read TGTGCCAGCTCCCGGGAGAAAGAGGAGCCCCAGCATTTT. Protein: CASSREKEEPQHF. The chain employs TRBV18 and TRBJ1-5; D remains ambiguous. Germline V gene data show CDR1 as KGHSH and CDR2 as LQKENI. This CDR3 region has 13 residues. The V gene lost 6 bases and the J gene lost 8 bases, with 14 bases spanning the gap.

Points on this clone: The identical CDR3 is also encoded by other nucleotide sequences in the sample. The chain has TRBV7-9 and TRBJ2-5; possibly TRBD2 for D (6 bases). The CDR3 has 13 residues. V was cut by 0 bases and J by 5 bases, with 7 bases left in between. Per germline, CDR1 SEHNR and CDR2 FQNEAQ (reference sequence). The CDR3 nucleotides read TGTGCCAGCAGCTTAGCGGGGGGTGAGACCCAGTACTTC. It is translated as CASSLAGGETQYF.

The chain carries TRBV4-3 and TRBJ2-7; TRBD1 is a possible D gene (5 bases). The germline V gene has CDR1 LGHNA and CDR2 YSLEER. CDR3 size: 13 residues. Trimming stripped 0 bases from V and 9 bases from J, with 12 bases between. Here the CDR3 DNA reads TGCGCCAGCAGCCAAGATCCAGGGTGGGGGCAGTACTTC. Encoded protein: CASSQDPGWGQYF.

The table lists this clone with many counts. The CDR3 protein is CASSQLGGIGNYGYTF. CDR3 DNA sequence: TGTGCCAGCAGCCAGCTAGGGGGAATTGGGAACTATGGCTACACCTTC. The chain employs TRBV14 and TRBJ1-2; D is perhaps TRBD1 (6 bases). CDR3 length equals 16 residues. Between the trimmed V and J ends, which lost 3 bases and 2 bases, there was a span of 16 bases. Germline V gene lookup returns CDR1 SGHDN and CDR2 FVKESK.

There are a few counts of this clone. This chain joins TRBV23-1 and TRBJ1-4; 9 bases match TRBD1. TRBV23-1 is an open reading frame, and its role is uncertain. The CDR3 spans 17 residues. V gave up 5 bases and J gave up 3 bases; unmatched junction bases: 10. CDR3 amino acids: CASSGTGRQGANEKLFF. In DNA, the CDR3 is TGCGCCAGCAGTGGGACAGGCCGACAGGGGGCTAATGAAAAACTGTTTTTT.

V gene TRBV6-1 combines with J gene TRBJ2-1; 9 bases are shared with TRBD2. Unmatched junction bases numbered 9, after V lost 6 bases and J lost 9 bases. The germline V gene has CDR1 MNHNS and CDR2 SASEGT. The CDR3 runs 14 residues. For the CDR3, the DNA is TGTGCCAGCAGAGGCGGGGGGGGACAATTTGAGCAGTTCTTC. It translates to CASRGGGGQFEQFF.

This clone has ten or more counts. The V and J genes are TRBV29-1 and TRBJ1-1; D is uncertain. CDR3 size: 13 residues. From germline, CDR1 is SQVTM and CDR2 ANQGSEA. The V and J ends lost 8 bases and 0 bases respectively, with 13 bases between them. The CDR3 spells CSSLTTLNTEAFF. Here the CDR3 DNA reads TGCAGCTCCTTGACAACCTTGAACACTGAAGCTTTCTTT. The whole variable domain, filled in from reference TRBV29-1 and TRBJ1-1, reads SAVISQKPSRDICQRGTSLTIQCQVDSQVTMMFWYRQQPGQSLTLIATANQGSEATYESGFVIDKFPISRPNLTFSTLTVSNMSPEDSSIYLCSSLTTLNTEAFFGQGTRLTVV.

The chain employs TRBV4-3 and TRBJ2-1; 10 nucleotides agree with TRBD1. V lost 0 bases, J lost 7 bases, and 6 bases stayed unmatched. The CDR3 covers 16 residues. Germline V lookup: CDR1 LGHNA, CDR2 YSLEER. CDR3 loop: CASSQDHGQGVNEQFF. Written as DNA, the CDR3 is TGCGCCAGCAGCCAAGATCATGGACAGGGGGTAAATGAGCAGTTCTTC.

V is TRBV5-4 and J is TRBJ2-5, with 8 bases fitting TRBD2. CDR3 size: 15 residues. V gave up 4 bases and J gave up 2 bases; unmatched junction bases: 7. Germline lookup yields CDR1 SGHNT and CDR2 YYREEE (reference sequence). CDR3 region: CASSPAGGRQETQYF. CDR3 nucleotides: TGTGCCAGCAGCCCCGCGGGCGGGAGGCAAGAGACCCAGTACTTC. Using reference TRBV5-4 and TRBJ2-5 for the parts outside the CDR3, the full variable domain is ETGVTQSPTHLIKTRGQQVTLRCSSQSGHNTVSWYQQALGQGPQFIFQYYREEENGRGNFPPRFSGLQFPNYSSELNVNALELDDSALYLCASSPAGGRQETQYFGPGTRLLVL.

The rearrangement uses TRBV28 and TRBJ2-5; possible D gene TRBD1, 6 bases. V lost 8 bases to trimming and J lost 5 bases, with 18 bases between them. Germline V gene lookup returns CDR1 MDHEN and CDR2 SYDVKM. This CDR3 has 14 residues. The CDR3 sequence: CASANRDLGETQYF. CDR3 DNA: TGTGCCAGCGCCAACAGGGACCTGGGGGAGACCCAGTACTTC.

Comments on this clone: One end of the junction is discordant with germline, which a read error may explain. The J gene is TRBJ2-3, the V gene TRBV29-1, with 8 bases fitting TRBD2. The CDR3 has 16 amino acids. Germline loops: CDR1 SQVTM, CDR2 ANQGSEA. CDR3 residues: CSVEAAGTRSTDTQYF. CDR3 bases: TGCAGCGTGGAAGCCGCCGGGACTAGAAGCACAGATACGCAGTATTTT.

The J gene is TRBJ2-1, the V gene TRBV28, with a weak D call TRBD2 (7 bases). Per germline, CDR1 MDHEN and CDR2 SYDVKM. This CDR3 is built from 14 residues. Trimming left V 5 bases short and J 6 bases short, with 14 bases between. The CDR3 loop reads CASSSGGAVNEQFF. CDR3 bases: TGTGCCAGCAGTAGTGGGGGGGCCGTCAATGAGCAGTTCTTC.

This chain uses TRBV2 with TRBJ1-5; no firm D call. Trimming took off 0 bases at V and 8 bases at J, with 8 bases between the two ends. Germline loops: CDR1 SNHLY, CDR2 FYNNEI. The CDR3 loop spans 13 amino acids. CDR3 in amino acids: CASSEALLEPQHF. The CDR3 region has the DNA TGTGCCAGCAGTGAAGCGCTACTGGAGCCCCAGCATTTT. Filled out from reference TRBV2 and TRBJ1-5, the complete variable domain reads EPEVTQTPSHQVTQMGQEVILRCVPISNHLYFYWYRQILGQKVEFLVSFYNNEISEKSEIFDDQFSVERPDGSNFTLKIRSTKLEDSAMYFCASSEALLEPQHFGDGTRLSIL.

This chain uses TRBV7-2 with TRBJ2-7; TRBD2 is a possible D gene (6 bases). V dropped 5 bases and J dropped 4 bases, with 15 bases sitting between them. This CDR3 is 14 amino acids long. Germline V gene sequence: CDR1 SGHTA, CDR2 FQGNSA. This CDR3 reads CASSPSLGGYEQYF. In DNA, the CDR3 is TGTGCCAGCAGCCCTTCCCTTGGGGGGTACGAGCAGTACTTC. Filled out from reference TRBV7-2 and TRBJ2-7, the complete variable domain reads GAGVSQSPSNKVTEKGKDVELRCDPISGHTALYWYRQSLGQGLEFLIYFQGNSAPDKSGLPSDRFSAERTGGSVSTLTIQRTQQEDSAVYLCASSPSLGGYEQYFGPGTRLTVT.

The chain combines TRBV29-1 with TRBJ1-2; 8 bases are a match to TRBD1. CDR1 is SQVTM and CDR2 is ANQGSEA in the germline V gene. This CDR3 region has 11 residues. V trimming: 3 bases; J trimming: 10 bases; junction bases outside the gene matches: 4. CDR3 amino acids: CSVDDRGDYTF. The CDR3 DNA follows: TGCAGCGTTGACGACAGGGGCGACTACACCTTC.

The rearrangement joins TRBV18 to TRBJ1-2; 9 bases line up with TRBD1. Germline V gene sequence: CDR1 KGHSH, CDR2 LQKENI. CDR3 length equals 14 residues. Trimming took 3 bases from V and 5 from J; bases not matched to a gene: 4. The CDR3 is CASSPGQGEYGYTF. For the CDR3, the DNA is TGTGCCAGCTCACCGGGACAGGGAGAGTATGGCTACACCTTC.

This clone has only a few counts. The rearrangement joins TRBV30 to TRBJ2-7, with 9 bases lining up with TRBD1. CDR3 length: 15 amino acids. Germline V gene data show CDR1 as GTSNPN and CDR2 as SVGIG (reference sequence). V lost 5 bases and J lost 6; bases outside the gene matches: 14. The CDR3 nucleotides read TGTGCCTGGGCTGGGGGAGGACAGGGGCGGAGCGAGCAGTACTTC. Translation gives CAWAGGGQGRSEQYF.

This chain links TRBV5-1 with TRBJ2-3, with D unresolved. V dropped 2 bases and J dropped 4 bases, with 14 bases sitting between them. This CDR3 is 15 amino acids long. Germline V lookup: CDR1 SGHRS, CDR2 YFSETQ. The CDR3 nucleotides read TGCGCCAGCAGCTTCGCAGGCCCCGGCGCAGATACGCAGTATTTT. Protein product: CASSFAGPGADTQYF.

A few counts support this clone. The chain uses TRBV7-2 and TRBJ1-5, with unresolved D. The CDR3 is 13 amino acids. V shed 2 bases and J shed 6 bases, with 8 bases lying between them. Germline CDR1 and CDR2: SGHTA and FQGNSA. CDR3 sequence (DNA): TGTGCCAGCAGCTTAAGACTCGGTCAGCCCCAGCATTTT. As protein: CASSLRLGQPQHF.